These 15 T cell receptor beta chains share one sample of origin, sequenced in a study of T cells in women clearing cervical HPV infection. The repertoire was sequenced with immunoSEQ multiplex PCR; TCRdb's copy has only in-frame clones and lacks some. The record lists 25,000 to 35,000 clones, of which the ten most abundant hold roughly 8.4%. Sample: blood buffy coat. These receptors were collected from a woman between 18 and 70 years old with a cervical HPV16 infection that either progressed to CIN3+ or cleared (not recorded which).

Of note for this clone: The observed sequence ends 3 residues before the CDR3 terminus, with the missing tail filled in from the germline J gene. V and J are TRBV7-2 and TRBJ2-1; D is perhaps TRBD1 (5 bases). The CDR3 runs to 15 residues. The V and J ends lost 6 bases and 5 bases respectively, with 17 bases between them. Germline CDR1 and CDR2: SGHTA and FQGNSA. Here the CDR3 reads CASSPWTSCNNEQFF. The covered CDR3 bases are TGTGCCAGCAGTCCCTGGACAAGCTGTAACAATGAG.

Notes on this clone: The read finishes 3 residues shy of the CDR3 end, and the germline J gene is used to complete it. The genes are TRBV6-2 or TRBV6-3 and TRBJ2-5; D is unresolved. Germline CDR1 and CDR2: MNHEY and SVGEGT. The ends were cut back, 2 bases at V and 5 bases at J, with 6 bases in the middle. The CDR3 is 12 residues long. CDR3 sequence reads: CASSYGHETQYF. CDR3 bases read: TGTGCCAGCAGTTACGGGCACGAGACC.

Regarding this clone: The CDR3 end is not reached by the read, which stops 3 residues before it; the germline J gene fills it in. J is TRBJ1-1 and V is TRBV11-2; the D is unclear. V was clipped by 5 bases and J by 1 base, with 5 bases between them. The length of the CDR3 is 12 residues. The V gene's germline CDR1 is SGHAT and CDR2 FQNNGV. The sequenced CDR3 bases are TGTGCCAGCAGCCCATGGAACACTGAA. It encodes CASSPWNTE. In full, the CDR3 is CASSPWNTEAFF.

The CDR3 reads CASSLYRSSYEQYF. The CDR3 bases that were read are TGTGCCAGCAGCTTATACAGGAGCTCCTACGAG. The chain employs TRBV7-2 and TRBJ2-7, with a possible D match to TRBD1 (5 bases). Read sequence stops 3 residues before the CDR3 end, and the germline J gene provides the missing end. Germline V gene data show CDR1 as SGHTA and CDR2 as FQGNSA. V was pared by 2 bases and J by 0 bases, with 8 bases between. This CDR3 region has 14 residues. Supplemented by reference TRBV7-2 and TRBJ2-7, the full variable domain reads GAGVSQSPSNKVTEKGKDVELRCDPISGHTALYWYRQSLGQGLEFLIYFQGNSAPDKSGLPSDRFSAERTGGSVSTLTIQRTQQEDSAVYLCASSLYRSSYEQYFGPGTRLTVT.

The CDR3 bases that were read are TGCGCCAGCAGCACCCAGGGGGCAACTAATGAAAAA. Translation: CASSTQGATNEK. The whole CDR3 sequence reads CASSTQGATNEKLFF. This chain joins TRBV5-1 and TRBJ1-4, with 7 bases fitting TRBD1. Sequencing ends 3 residues short of the CDR3 end; the germline J gene provides the rest. This CDR3 comprises 15 residues. Germline V gene sequence: CDR1 SGHRS, CDR2 YFSETQ. The junction had 3 bases not matched to a gene; V was cut back by 4 bases and J by 0 bases.

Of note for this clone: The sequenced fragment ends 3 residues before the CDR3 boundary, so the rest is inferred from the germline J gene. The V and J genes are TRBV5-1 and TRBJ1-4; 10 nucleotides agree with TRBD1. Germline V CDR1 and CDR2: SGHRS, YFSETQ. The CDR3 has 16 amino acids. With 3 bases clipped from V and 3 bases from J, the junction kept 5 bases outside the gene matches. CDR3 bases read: TGCGCCAGCAGCTCGACGACAGGGGGCTCTAATGAAAAA. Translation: CASSSTTGGSNEK. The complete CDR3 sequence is CASSSTTGGSNEKLFF.

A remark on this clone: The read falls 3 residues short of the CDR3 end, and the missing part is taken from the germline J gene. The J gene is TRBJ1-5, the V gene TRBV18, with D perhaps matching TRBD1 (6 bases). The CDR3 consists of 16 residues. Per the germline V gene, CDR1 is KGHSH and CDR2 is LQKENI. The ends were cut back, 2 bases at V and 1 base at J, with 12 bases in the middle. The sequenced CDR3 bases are TGTGCCAGCTCACCAACCGCGGGGGCAAGCAATCAGCCC. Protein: CASSPTAGASNQP. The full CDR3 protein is CASSPTAGASNQPQHF.

The sequenced CDR3 bases are TGCGCCAGCAGCCCTACAGGGCAGGCCTACAATGAG. This encodes CASSPTGQAYNE. The whole CDR3 sequence reads CASSPTGQAYNEQFF. The chain carries TRBV5-1 and TRBJ2-1, with D possibly matching TRBD1 (6 bases). From the germline J gene comes the end of the CDR3, since the read stops 3 residues before it. Trimming removed 4 bases at V and 2 bases at J, with 13 bases between. CDR1 is SGHRS, CDR2 YFSETQ, per germline. The CDR3 spans 15 residues.

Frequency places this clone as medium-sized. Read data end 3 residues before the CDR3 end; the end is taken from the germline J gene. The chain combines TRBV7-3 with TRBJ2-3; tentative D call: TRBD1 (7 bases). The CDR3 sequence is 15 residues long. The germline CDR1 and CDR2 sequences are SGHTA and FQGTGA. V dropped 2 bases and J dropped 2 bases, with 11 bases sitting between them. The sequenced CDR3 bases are TGTGCCAGCAGCTTACAGGGGGGAATCACAGATACG. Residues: CASSLQGGITDT. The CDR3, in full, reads CASSLQGGITDTQYF.

The CDR3 is CASSLGGSGNTIYF. CDR3 bases read: TGTGCCAGCAGCTTGGGCGGCTCTGGAAACACC. The genes are TRBV5-4 and TRBJ1-3, with unresolved D. The read is 3 residues too short to cover the CDR3 end, so that end is filled in from the germline J gene. Germline values: CDR1 SGHNT, CDR2 YYREEE (reference sequence). The V end lost 0 bases, the J end lost 0 bases, and 4 bases lay between the germline ends. This CDR3 is built from 14 residues. The full variable domain, in which reference TRBV5-4 and TRBJ1-3 provide the parts outside the CDR3, is ETGVTQSPTHLIKTRGQQVTLRCSSQSGHNTVSWYQQALGQGPQFIFQYYREEENGRGNFPPRFSGLQFPNYSSELNVNALELDDSALYLCASSLGGSGNTIYFGEGSWLTVV.

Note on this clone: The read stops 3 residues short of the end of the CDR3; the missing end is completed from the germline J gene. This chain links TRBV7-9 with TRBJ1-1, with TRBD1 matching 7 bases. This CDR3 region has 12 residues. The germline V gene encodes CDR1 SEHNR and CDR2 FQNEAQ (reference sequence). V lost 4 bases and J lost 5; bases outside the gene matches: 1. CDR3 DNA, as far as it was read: TGTGCCAGCAGCTCACAGGGGACTGAA. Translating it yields CASSSQGTE. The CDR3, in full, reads CASSSQGTEAFF.

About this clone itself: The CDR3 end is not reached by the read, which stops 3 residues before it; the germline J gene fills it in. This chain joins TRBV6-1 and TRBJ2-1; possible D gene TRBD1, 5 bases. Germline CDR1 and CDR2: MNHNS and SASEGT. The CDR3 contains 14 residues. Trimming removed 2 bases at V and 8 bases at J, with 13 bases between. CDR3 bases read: TGTGCCAGCAGTGAAACAGGCTTTGGGGATGAG. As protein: CASSETGFGDE. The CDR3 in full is CASSETGFGDEQFF.

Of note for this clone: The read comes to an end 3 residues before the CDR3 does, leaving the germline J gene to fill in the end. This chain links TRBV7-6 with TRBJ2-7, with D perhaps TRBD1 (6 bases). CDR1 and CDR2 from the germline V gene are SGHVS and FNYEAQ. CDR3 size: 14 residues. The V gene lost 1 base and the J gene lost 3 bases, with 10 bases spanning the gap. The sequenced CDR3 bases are TGTGCCAGCAGCTTAGATGCAGGGGACTACGAG. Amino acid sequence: CASSLDAGDYE. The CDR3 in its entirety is CASSLDAGDYEQYF.

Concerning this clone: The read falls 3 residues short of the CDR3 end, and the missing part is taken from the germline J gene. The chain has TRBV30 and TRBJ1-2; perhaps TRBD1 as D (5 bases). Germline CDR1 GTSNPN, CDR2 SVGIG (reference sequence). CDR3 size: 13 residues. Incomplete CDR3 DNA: TGTGCCTCAGGGAGTGGGAGGTTCTACGAC. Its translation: CASGSGRFYD. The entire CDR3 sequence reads CASGSGRFYDYTF.

This chain's CDR3 is CASSQGQLFNEQFF. CDR3 bases read: TGTGCCAGCAGCCAGGGACAGCTCTTCAATGAG. This rearrangement joins TRBV5-6 to TRBJ2-1, with 7 bases identical to TRBD1. The read gets to within 3 residues of the CDR3 end, and the germline J gene fills in the rest. The CDR3 is 14 residues long. Germline assignment: CDR1 SGHDT and CDR2 YYEEEE. The J segment lost 6 bases and the V segment lost 4 bases, leaving 7 bases of the junction unmatched.